A selection of T cell receptor beta chains follows, all from one sample in a study of OX40 agonist ivuxolimab in advanced cancers. Here immunoSEQ multiplex PCR was the method, and the copy in TCRdb shows in-frame clones only, minus some. The sample contains 77,000 or so clones, 90% to 95% of which appear only once. The source was CD4+ or CD8+ T cells sorted from blood, collected in a trial of the OX40 agonist ivuxolimab. Every receptor here comes from an adult with an advanced solid tumor such as melanoma, head and neck, liver or kidney cancer. Each CDR3 is given with its conserved first and last residue. Fields, in order: D gene, clone size, V gene, J gene, CDR3 DNA, CDR3 protein. D genes are given only for firm matches. Expanded clones are given a class, and other clones once, few, many or no size at all.

>TRBD1|.|TRBV7-8|TRBJ2-7
TGTGCCAGCAGCCATAACCAGGGGGTATACGAGCAGTACTTC
CASSHNQGVYEQYF
>.|.|TRBV6-1|TRBJ2-1
TGTGCCAGCAGTCAGTCAAACCATGAGCAGTTCTTC
CASSQSNHEQFF
>.|.|TRBV7-2|TRBJ1-5
TGTGCCAGCAGCTTATCTGTTGGGCCAGGGGAAGATAGCAATCAGCCCCAGCATTTT
CASSLSVGPGEDSNQPQHF
>.|.|TRBV27|TRBJ2-1
TGTGCCAGCAGTTTTCAGGGCGCGGATGAGCAGTTCTTC
CASSFQGADEQFF
>TRBD1|.|TRBV6-5|TRBJ1-5
TGTGCCAGCAGTTTAGGACAGGGCAACCAGCCCCAGCATTTT
CASSLGQGNQPQHF
>TRBD2|once|TRBV28|TRBJ2-7
TGTGCCAGCAGTCCCCCGGGAGGGGAGCAATGGCAGTACTTC
CASSPPGGEQWQYF
>.|.|TRBV6-1|TRBJ1-1
TGTGCCAGCAGTGAAGCGCTCAAGGGCGACAAGTCTTTCTTT
CASSEALKGDKSFF
>.|.|TRBV7-2|TRBJ2-1
TGTGCCAGCACCGGGGACCCTAGTTACAATGAGCAGTTCTTC
CASTGDPSYNEQFF
>TRBD1|.|TRBV6-5|TRBJ1-5
TGTGCCAGCAGTTCCGGACAGGGGAGCTATCAGCCCCAGCATTTT
CASSSGQGSYQPQHF
>TRBD1|once|TRBV6-6|TRBJ2-7
TGTGCCAGCAGTCCAGGACAGGGGGCGAACTTTTACGAGCAGTACTTC
CASSPGQGANFYEQYF
>TRBD2|.|TRBV11-2|TRBJ2-1
TGTGCCAGCAGCAGACTAGCGGGAGGATCCTACAATGAGCAGTTCTTC
CASSRLAGGSYNEQFF
>.|.|TRBV18|TRBJ1-2
TGTGCCAGCTCACCACGGAGCAGGGACTATGGCTACACCTTC
CASSPRSRDYGYTF
>TRBD1|.|TRBV18|TRBJ2-2
TGTGCCAGCTCCCTCAAAGGACAGGGCGTTTTGACCGGGGAGCTGTTTTTT
CASSLKGQGVLTGELFF
>.|.|TRBV2|TRBJ2-5
TGTGCCAGCAGCCCCGGGTTTTCAGAAGGGACCCAGTACTTC
CASSPGFSEGTQYF
>.|.|TRBV7-2|TRBJ2-5
TGTGCCAGCAGCTTGGGGGCTAGCGCAGAGACCCAGTACTTC
CASSLGASAETQYF
>.|.|TRBV7-2|TRBJ2-7
TGTGCCAGCAGGCCCTCGGGTGACGAGCAGTACTTC
CASRPSGDEQYF
>.|.|TRBV9|TRBJ1-2
TGTGCCAGCAGCGTAGATCAAAGGACCGAGAGTCGCTACACCTTC
CASSVDQRTESRYTF
>.|.|TRBV10-3|TRBJ1-2
TGTGCCATCAGTGAGTCGGAGACATTCTATGGCTACACCTTC
CAISESETFYGYTF
>.|.|TRBV7-9|TRBJ1-5
TGTGCCAGCAGCCGCGACGGAAATCAGCCCCAGCATTTT
CASSRDGNQPQHF
>.|.|TRBV11-2|TRBJ2-7
TGTGCCAGCAGCTTAGATCTAACAGGAGTTCCGCCGGACTTC
CASSLDLTGVPPDF
>.|.|TRBV13|TRBJ1-1
TGTGCCAGCAGCTTATCCAAGAACACTGAAGCTTTCTTT
CASSLSKNTEAFF
>TRBD1|.|TRBV7-6|TRBJ1-2
TGTGCCAGCAGCTTGATGACAGGGAAAGGCTACACCTTC
CASSLMTGKGYTF
>.|.|TRBV7-2|TRBJ1-5
TGTGCCAGCAGCTTGAGGGGAGGGGATAGCAATCAGCCCCAGCATTTT
CASSLRGGDSNQPQHF
>TRBD2|once|TRBV27|TRBJ2-3
TGTGCCAGCAGTTCCCCCCGGGAGGGCCAAGATACGCAGTATTTT
CASSSPREGQDTQYF
>.|.|TRBV30|TRBJ2-6
TGTGCCTGGAGCTCAGGTAGCTCTGGGGCCAACGTCCTGACTTTC
CAWSSGSSGANVLTF
>TRBD2|.|TRBV6-1|TRBJ2-3
TGTGCCAGCAGTGAAGGGCCCGGGGGGGGGCGATTCACAGATACGCAGTATTTT
CASSEGPGGGRFTDTQYF
>.|.|TRBV7-3|TRBJ2-5
TGTGCCAGCAGCTCCCCGTCAGGGGGGCAAGAGACCCAGTACTTC
CASSSPSGGQETQYF
>TRBD1|.|TRBV6-1|TRBJ2-5
TGTGCCAGCAGATACGGGACAGGGGGCGGAGAGACCCAGTACTTC
CASRYGTGGGETQYF
>.|.|TRBV5-1|TRBJ2-7
TGCGCCAGCAGCTTGGCGATCCCTGGGTACGAGCAGTACTTC
CASSLAIPGYEQYF
>.|.|TRBV19|TRBJ2-4
TGTGCCAGTAGTTCCGGACAGCTGGGGGACATTCAGTACTTC
CASSSGQLGDIQYF
>.|.|TRBV2|TRBJ2-2
TGTGCCAGCAGGTGGGGTCCGGATCAGGCCGGGGAGCTGTTTTTT
CASRWGPDQAGELFF
>TRBD1|once|TRBV19|TRBJ2-3
TGTGCCAGCAATAGACAGGGCAAAGATACGCAGTATTTT
CASNRQGKDTQYF
>.|.|TRBV5-1|TRBJ2-3
TGCGCCAGCAGCTTGGCCACAGATACGCAGTATTTT
CASSLATDTQYF
>.|.|TRBV11-3|TRBJ1-1
TGTGCCAGCGGTTTAGACAGTAGCACTGAAGCTTTCTTT
CASGLDSSTEAFF
>TRBD2|.|TRBV9|TRBJ2-2
TGTGCCAGCAGCGTTGGGTTAGCGGGGGCGACAAACACCGGGGAGCTGTTTTTT
CASSVGLAGATNTGELFF
>.|few|TRBV5-8|TRBJ1-6
TGTGCCAGCAGGTCGAGGGATTCCTATAATTCACCCCTCCACTTT
CASRSRDSYNSPLHF
>.|.|TRBV13|TRBJ2-7
TGTGCCAGCAGCCACCCAGGGATGTTCCTTCTTTACGAGCAGTACTTC
CASSHPGMFLLYEQYF
>TRBD1|.|TRBV6-5|TRBJ1-6
TGTGCCAGCGGGAGGGACAGCCGAAATTCACCCCTCCACTTT
CASGRDSRNSPLHF
>TRBD1|.|TRBV10-3|TRBJ2-7
TGTGCCATCAGTGATCCCCAGGGGGACAGGCCAGTCTACGAGCAGTACTTC
CAISDPQGDRPVYEQYF
>TRBD1|.|TRBV5-1|TRBJ1-6
TGCGCCAGCAGCCCTGGGACAGGTAATTCACCCCTCCACTTT
CASSPGTGNSPLHF
>.|.|TRBV25-1|TRBJ1-2
TGTGCCAGCAGTGAATGGGTAGGGGGTAACTATGGCTACACCTTC
CASSEWVGGNYGYTF
>TRBD1|.|TRBV28|TRBJ2-7
TGTGCCAGCAGTTCCCCCGGGACAGGGTACGAGCAGTACTTC
CASSSPGTGYEQYF
>.|.|TRBV9|TRBJ1-6
TGTGCCAGCAGCCCACCTTCCGGGAATTCACCCCTCCACTTT
CASSPPSGNSPLHF
>.|.|TRBV20-1|TRBJ2-7
TGCAGTGCTAGCCACCGGTACGAGCAGTACTTC
CSASHRYEQYF
>TRBD1|.|TRBV2|TRBJ2-1
TGTGCCAGCAGCGTGGACAGGGGCCGTGATGAGCAGTTCTTC
CASSVDRGRDEQFF
>TRBD2|.|TRBV19|TRBJ2-3
TGTGCCAGTAGTATTACTAGCGGGGGGCCATGGGATACGCAGTATTTT
CASSITSGGPWDTQYF
>.|once|TRBV18|TRBJ1-4
TGTGCCAGCTCACCACCGGGCGATGCCGAAAAACTGTTTTTT
CASSPPGDAEKLFF
>.|.|TRBV30|TRBJ1-1
TGTGCCTGGAGTGTATTTACGGGGGGCACTGAAGCTTTCTTT
CAWSVFTGGTEAFF
>.|.|TRBV28|TRBJ2-5
TGTGCCAGCAGTTTACGGCTAGAGACCCAGTACTTC
CASSLRLETQYF
>.|.|TRBV18|TRBJ2-3
TGTGCCAGCTCACCGTCCACCGGGAAAGATACGCAGTATTTT
CASSPSTGKDTQYF
>.|.|TRBV28|TRBJ2-2
TGTGCCAGCAGTTTGACCGGGGAGCTGTTTTTT
CASSLTGELFF
>.|.|TRBV7-7|TRBJ2-2
TGTGCCAGCAGCTTACAGGGAGCCGGCACCGGGGAGCTGTTTTTT
CASSLQGAGTGELFF
>.|.|TRBV6-5|TRBJ2-7
TGTGCCAGCAGTAAAACAGTAGGCTACGAGCAGTACTTC
CASSKTVGYEQYF
>.|once|TRBV27|TRBJ2-1
TGTGCCAGCAGTTTAGGCCGGTGGGGGGCTGGTATAAATGAGCAGTTCTTC
CASSLGRWGAGINEQFF